The clone carrying this T cell receptor beta chain was seen a single time. Its antigen is undetermined. The PCR contained 60 Vbeta and 13 Jbeta primers. Profiled with immunoSEQ multiplex PCR; TCRdb holds only in-frame clones, not every one. The table records 120,000 or so clones, under 80% of them present only once. Germline loops: CDR1 SGHVS, CDR2 FNYEAQ. V shed 2 bases and J 7 bases; nucleotides not matched to a gene: 6. CDR3 length: 14 amino acids. This entry is derived from a study of cytomegalovirus exposure and HLA in healthy donors. Study-level background: Clustering assigned 81% of the roughly 380 genotyped donors to the Caucasian-associated ancestry cluster. Study outcomes and limitations: Some V segments could not be told apart, so they were left out, TRBV6-2 and TRBV6-3 among them. Presence/absence analyses rested on an assumption that sequencing depth was roughly uniform across donors. The study listed 150 to 200 cytomegalovirus-associated TCR beta chains.

Input material: PBMCs. This TCR was recovered from a man aged 60-69 years in good health and CMV-seropositive. The chain employs TRBV7-6 and TRBJ2-7; TRBD1 agrees at 9 bases. The CDR3 reads CASSLFGTGNEQYF. The CDR3 DNA sequence: TGTGCCAGCAGCTTATTCGGGACAGGGAATGAGCAGTACTTC.